Listed below are T cell receptor beta chains from one sample, sequenced in a study of blood T cell repertoires in COVID-19. Clones were read by immunoSEQ multiplex PCR, and TCRdb kept only the in-frame ones, dropping some. The sample has 250,000 or so clones; around 87% are singletons. Sequencing was performed on peripheral blood. The receptors originated from a woman between 65 and 79 years old with active or convalescent COVID-19. Both conserved end residues are part of each CDR3. A D gene is named only where the DNA matches it firmly. The size of a clone is reported for some rows only, either as once, few or many, or as a class for expanded clones.

V gene	J gene	D gene	clone size	CDR3 protein	CDR3 DNA
TRBV11-2	TRBJ2-7	TRBD2	-	CASSSAGVSYEQYF	TGTGCCAGCAGCTCTGCGGGGGTCTCCTACGAGCAGTACTTC
TRBV7-6	TRBJ2-6	-	once	CASSFNAPGEPASGANVLTF	TGTGCCAGCAGCTTCAATGCCCCAGGGGAGCCTGCCTCTGGGGCCAACGTCCTGACTTTC
TRBV7-9	TRBJ1-3	-	-	CASSLEVAGNTIYF	TGTGCCAGCAGCCTCGAGGTTGCCGGAAACACCATATATTTT
TRBV23-1	TRBJ2-4	TRBD1	-	CASSQPPLGQGVAKNIQYF	TGCGCCAGCAGTCAACCTCCTTTAGGGCAGGGGGTAGCCAAAAACATTCAGTACTTC
TRBV7-2	TRBJ1-5	-	-	CASSLGQGRLGQPQHF	TGTGCCAGCAGCTTAGGCCAGGGGCGGTTAGGTCAGCCCCAGCATTTT
TRBV6-5	TRBJ1-1	-	-	CASSYGSRTADTEAFF	TGTGCCAGCAGTTACGGCTCAAGGACAGCAGATACTGAAGCTTTCTTT
TRBV5-1	TRBJ1-1	TRBD1	-	CASSLASLTGATEAFF	TGCGCCAGCAGCTTGGCTTCCCTTACAGGGGCCACTGAAGCTTTCTTT
TRBV19	TRBJ1-5	-	-	CASSIAPGQDQPQHF	TGTGCCAGTAGTATAGCACCGGGACAAGATCAGCCCCAGCATTTT
TRBV5-1	TRBJ1-1	-	-	CASSWAGKGTEAFF	TGCGCCAGCAGCTGGGCAGGGAAGGGCACTGAAGCTTTCTTT
TRBV19	TRBJ1-2	-	-	CASSIAVTRSYGYTF	TGTGCCAGTAGTATAGCCGTGACGAGGAGCTATGGCTACACCTTC
TRBV19	TRBJ1-2	-	-	CASSPSQGSYGYTF	TGTGCCAGTAGCCCTTCACAGGGATCCTATGGCTACACCTTC
TRBV18	TRBJ1-3	-	-	CASSDSSGNTIYF	TGTGCCAGCTCTGACAGTTCTGGAAACACCATATATTTT
TRBV3-1/TRBV3-2	TRBJ2-7	-	-	CASTAGGFGFIGSNYEQYF	TGTGCCAGCACGGCAGGTGGATTTGGGTTCATCGGATCCAACTACGAGCAGTACTTC
TRBV19	TRBJ1-5	TRBD1	once	CASAPGQGNQPQHF	TGTGCCAGTGCTCCGGGACAGGGTAATCAGCCCCAGCATTTT
TRBV7-2	TRBJ1-5	-	few	CASSLGNSYQPQHF	TGTGCCAGCAGCTTAGGAAACAGCTATCAGCCCCAGCATTTT
TRBV6-4	TRBJ1-1	-	-	CASRGGAQNTEAFF	TGTGCCAGCAGGGGGGGGGCACAGAACACTGAAGCTTTCTTT
TRBV5-5	TRBJ1-3	TRBD1	-	CASSVHRGSGNTIYF	TGTGCCAGCAGCGTTCACAGGGGCTCTGGAAACACCATATATTTT
TRBV12-3/TRBV12-4	TRBJ1-2	-	-	CASSLEVSYGYTF	TGTGCCAGCAGTTTGGAGGTTTCCTATGGCTACACCTTC
TRBV19	TRBJ2-2	-	-	CASSIQGGNHRELFF	TGTGCCAGTAGTATTCAAGGGGGAAACCACCGGGAGCTGTTTTTT
TRBV6-1	TRBJ1-5	-	-	CASSETPGNGQPQHF	TGTGCCAGCAGTGAAACCCCCGGGAACGGTCAGCCCCAGCATTTT
TRBV5-5	TRBJ2-7	-	-	CASSLLGTYEQYF	TGTGCCAGCAGCTTACTGGGCACCTACGAGCAGTACTTC
TRBV6-4	TRBJ2-7	-	-	CASSDSLGVRQYF	TGTGCCAGCAGTGACTCGCTCGGGGTGAGGCAGTACTTC
TRBV19	TRBJ1-2	TRBD1	-	CASTFLAGTGDYGYTF	TGTGCCAGTACCTTTCTCGCCGGGACAGGGGACTATGGCTACACCTTC
TRBV12-5	TRBJ2-7	TRBD2	-	CASGSGTSGVYEQYF	TGTGCTAGTGGCTCAGGGACTAGCGGGGTCTACGAGCAGTACTTC
TRBV19	TRBJ2-3	TRBD1	-	CASSIDWDRGTDTQYF	TGTGCCAGTAGTATAGATTGGGACAGGGGGACGGATACGCAGTATTTT
TRBV3-1/TRBV3-2	TRBJ2-7	TRBD2	-	CASSQRGGRYEQYF	TGTGCCAGCAGCCAACGCGGGGGTAGGTACGAGCAGTACTTC
TRBV6-2/TRBV6-3	TRBJ1-5	-	-	CASSYDARINQPQHF	TGTGCCAGCAGTTACGATGCCAGGATCAATCAGCCCCAGCATTTT
TRBV4-1	TRBJ2-6	-	-	CASSHPTKSGANVLTF	TGCGCCAGCAGCCATCCTACGAAGTCTGGGGCCAACGTCCTGACTTTC